This TCR beta chain was found in a study of T cell responses to AZD1222 COVID-19 vaccine. In regard to this clone: The antigen is not known.

The V gene end was trimmed by 4 bases and the J gene end by 2 bases; junction bases not matched to a gene: 2. CDR1 SNHLY and CDR2 FYNNEI come from the germline V gene. The CDR3 covers 14 residues. Analysis merged second doses at about 4 or about 12 weeks. Study-level points and caveats: Spike-specific TCR depth and breadth grew after two AZD1222 doses. Mostly white British, mostly female donors; authors suggested clonal diversity may be underestimated. Researchers report vaccine-associated CD4 TCRs spanning spike, with dominance at 160-218 and 743-854.

Clones were read by immunoSEQ multiplex PCR, and TCRdb kept only the in-frame ones, dropping some. The top ten clones hold 9% to 9.5% of a sample with over 110,000 clones, 92% of them seen once. The chain has TRBV2 and TRBJ1-2, with TRBD1 matching over 9 bases. The source was peripheral blood, collected 28 days after the second AZD1222 dose. The sequence derives from an adult who received the AZD1222 COVID-19 vaccine. The CDR3 reads CASSVTGGNYGYTF. The CDR3 region has the DNA TGTGCCAGCAGTGTTACAGGGGGCAACTATGGCTACACCTTC.